This TCR beta chain originates from a study of read filtering for tumor transcriptome and immune sequencing (dated by TCRdb to 2018 to 2021). Concerning the study at large: The cohort consisted of 17 to 20 male and approximately 15 female patients, with a mean age of roughly 66 years and an age range of roughly 45 to 90. After DNase treatment, whole-transcriptome libraries were prepared with the TruSeq RNA Access Library Prep Kit. Per sample, about 4.05 to 10.27 million TCR-region mapped reads were obtained with IR-seq, compared with only roughly 85 to 1273 with RNA-seq. The study compared TCR repertoires from targeted immune repertoire sequencing and bulk whole-transcriptome sequencing run on the same bone marrow samples. By revised international staging, eight or nine patients were R-ISS I, about 15 were R-ISS II and about seven were R-ISS III. One main goal was a read-filtering strategy for immune repertoire data, in particular deciding whether clonotypes backed by only one read should be removed.

Starting from 400 ng RNA, TCR libraries were constructed with the Immunoverse kit using molecular barcoded adaptors that cover the alpha/delta and beta/gamma chains. The same RNA used for transcriptome sequencing was used for TCR library preparation. TCR libraries were sequenced on an Illumina HiSeq 4000 with 2 x 150 cycles. As for how the authors treated the data: Using MiXCR, which included quality filtering and error correction, TCR reads were aligned to human V, D, J and C references and then assembled into CDR3 clonotypes. The tcR package in R was used to analyze clonotype counts and gene usage diversity. Raw mapping reads were checked after the RNA-seq reads had been mapped by STAR aligner version 2.5.3a onto the human GRCh37 genome. To test how sequencing depth affects detected clonotypes, IR-seq fastq files were randomly downsampled with Seqtk 1.3. In TCRdb, the public reads were trimmed at Q25 with fastp and aligned with MiXCR, with productive beta chains retained. All rows with the same CDR3 protein become a single entry with the most common DNA and genes. TCRdb, not the original authors, processed these V and J calls. Across this sample there are more than 45,000 distinct CDR3 sequences, with approximately 19% seen only once. 15% to 17% of the sample belongs to the ten largest clones.

Every patient had bone marrow sampled at the time of active disease. Ficoll-Hypaque density gradient centrifugation was used to isolate the bone marrow mononuclear cells. Myeloma plasma cells were removed and CD138-negative cells were collected by negative selection after labeling with CD138 magnetic microbeads on a MACS separator. Flow cytometry on an Attune NxT with CD138 antibodies was used to check the purity of the isolated cells. Total RNA was extracted with TRIzol reagent and quantified with a NanoDrop spectrophotometer. Paired RNA-seq and IR-seq were performed on each patient's CD138-negative bone marrow sample. The CDR3 numbers 14 residues from cysteine through phenylalanine. Of the read, only the CDR3 DNA is kept; its 42 bases are in frame from base 1. According to the germline V gene (reference sequence), CDR1 reads LNHDA and CDR2 reads SQIVND. A remark on this clonotype: The clone's antigen remains unknown. An end of the junction does not agree with germline; a read error may underlie this.

Overall study outcomes, separate from this receptor: In IR-seq, 80% to 85% of clonotypes but 3% to 4% of total reads were represented by single-read clonotypes, whereas in RNA-seq, 74.6% of clonotypes and approximately 40% of reads were represented by single-read clonotypes. The correlation between IR-seq and RNA-seq shared clonotype proportions was increased by removal of single-read clonotypes. Compared with RNA-seq, IR-seq captured clonotypes at much higher depth and more reliably, and a smaller IR-seq throughput was enough to identify most shared clonotypes. The sorted CD138-negative fraction was a mixed bone marrow immune population, not purified T cells.

Sequencing was performed on a population of CD138-negative cells sorted from bone marrow. The sample's cell subset or site, from its label and the paper: bone marrow mononuclear cells depleted of CD138+ plasma/myeloma cells by negative magnetic selection. The clonotype comes from a donor at least 40 years old with multiple myeloma. Recombination joined TRBV19 with TRBJ2-1, with the D segment identity uncertain. The DNA sequence is as follows: TGTGCCAGTAGAGTCGCAGGATCCTACAGTGAGCAGTTCTTC. It translates to CASRVAGSYSEQFF.